The T cell receptor beta chain described here comes from a study of T cells after yellow fever vaccination. About the study: Fractions low in cell number were prepared with SMART-Seq v4 Ultra Low Input.

Using its own MiXCR run on the 5' RACE reads, TCRdb lists one record per CDR3 protein. The sample includes under 300,000 distinct CDR3 sequences, about an eighth of them seen just once. CDR3 length equals 15 residues. Germline-derived CDR1 and CDR2 are SGHRS and YFSETQ. Trimming took off 0 bases at V and 0 bases at J, with 9 bases between the two ends. This clonotype was observed at least ten times. What it recognizes is unknown. Study-wide findings and caveats: High-abundance clonotypes from the bulk population could contaminate FACS-sorted repertoires. Clones that expanded after primary vaccination mostly reappeared after the booster (nearly 98% CD4, around 87% CD8).

This receptor was identified in a man aged 25 to 40 who received the YFV17D yellow fever vaccine. The genes are TRBV5-1 and TRBJ1-1; tentative D call: TRBD1 (5 bases). The sequenced sample was CD4+ T cells sorted from PBMCs, obtained 45 days after the yellow fever booster vaccination. The CDR3 here is CASSLGDRLNTEAFF. The DNA of the CDR3 is TGCGCCAGCAGCTTGGGGGACCGATTGAACACTGAAGCTTTCTTT.